The rows below give T cell receptor beta chains drawn from one sample of a study of blood T cell repertoires in COVID-19. Assay: immunoSEQ multiplex PCR; the TCRdb copy retains only in-frame clones and omits some. The sample includes about 160,000 clones, approximately 95% of them seen just once. Sequencing was done on a sample of peripheral blood. The source is a woman in her forties or fifties with acute or convalescent COVID-19. CDR3s include the opening cysteine and the closing phenylalanine or tryptophan. D genes are given only for firm matches. Not every row has a clone size; where given, it reads once, few, many or a size class.

>NA|13|TRBV29-1|TRBJ2-5|once
TGCAGCGTTGAACGGGTGGGTGGAGAGACCCAGTACTTC
CSVERVGGETQYF
>NA|14|TRBV5-6|TRBJ1-4|NA
TGTGCCAGCAGCGCAGATGGGCCTAATGAAAAACTGTTTTTT
CASSADGPNEKLFF
>NA|15|TRBV19|TRBJ1-1|NA
TGTGCCAGTAGTATAAATAGGGCAGGGGACACTGAAGCTTTCTTT
CASSINRAGDTEAFF
>TRBD1|13|TRBV2|TRBJ1-2|NA
TGTGCCAGCAGGATGGGACAGGGAAGTGGCTACACCTTC
CASRMGQGSGYTF
>NA|14|TRBV6-2/TRBV6-3|TRBJ2-5|NA
TGTGCCAGCAGTTACGGGACACTTCAAGAGACCCAGTACTTC
CASSYGTLQETQYF
>TRBD1|15|TRBV6-5|TRBJ1-2|NA
TGTGCCAGCAGTACTACAGGGGCAGCCAACTATGGCTACACCTTC
CASSTTGAANYGYTF
>NA|16|TRBV4-2|TRBJ2-7|NA
TGTGCCAGCAGCCAAGTCGCCACTTCTAGGTCCTACGAGCAGTACTTC
CASSQVATSRSYEQYF
>NA|16|TRBV28|TRBJ2-1|NA
TGTGCCAGCAGTTTACTCCGACTACGCTCCTACAATGAGCAGTTCTTC
CASSLLRLRSYNEQFF
>NA|11|TRBV20-1|TRBJ1-2|NA
TGCAGTGTTGACAGCTACTATGGCTACACCTTC
CSVDSYYGYTF
>TRBD1|15|TRBV6-6|TRBJ1-2|NA
TGTGCCAGCAGTTCTCGACAGGGATCAACCCATGGCTACACCTTC
CASSSRQGSTHGYTF
>NA|18|TRBV28|TRBJ1-4|NA
TGTGCCAGCAGTTTAGTTTTAGGGACACCCGCAGCTAATGAAAAACTGTTTTTT
CASSLVLGTPAANEKLFF
>NA|12|TRBV3-1/TRBV3-2|TRBJ2-7|NA
TGTGCCAGCGGACTCACTGAGGAAGAGCAGTACTTC
CASGLTEEEQYF
>TRBD1|16|TRBV28|TRBJ2-7|NA
TGTGCCAGCAGTTTATCCGACAGGGAGCACTCCTACGAGCAGTACTTC
CASSLSDREHSYEQYF
>NA|14|TRBV29-1|TRBJ1-1|NA
TGCAGCGTTGAAGTCGGCAGGGTGGGGACTGAAGCTTTCTTT
CSVEVGRVGTEAFF
>NA|15|TRBV11-2|TRBJ2-7|NA
TGTGCCAGCAGCTTGATAAGCGGTTACTCCTACGAGCAGTACTTC
CASSLISGYSYEQYF
>TRBD1|14|TRBV5-1|TRBJ2-5|NA
TGCGCCAGCAGCGGGGACAGAGCACAAGAGACCCAGTACTTC
CASSGDRAQETQYF
>NA|15|TRBV3-1/TRBV3-2|TRBJ2-1|NA
TGTGCCAGCAGCCCCAGTCGAGACACCAACAATGAGCAGTTCTTC
CASSPSRDTNNEQFF
>NA|17|TRBV14|TRBJ1-2|NA
TGTGCCAGCAGCCAAGAAGGGTTAAGGAGGAGGAACTATGGCTACACCTTC
CASSQEGLRRRNYGYTF
>NA|11|TRBV27|TRBJ2-3|NA
TGTGCCAGCAGTTTTGGCGATACGCAGTATTTT
CASSFGDTQYF
>NA|12|TRBV9|TRBJ1-1|NA
TGTGCCAGCAGCCCTCTGAACACTGAAGCTTTCTTT
CASSPLNTEAFF
>NA|12|TRBV6-2/TRBV6-3|TRBJ1-5|NA
TGTGCCAGCAGTACGGGGGGTCAGCCCCAGCATTTT
CASSTGGQPQHF
>TRBD1|16|TRBV6-5|TRBJ2-2|few
TGTGCCAGCAGTTACGGGACAGGGATGAACACCGGGGAGCTGTTTTTT
CASSYGTGMNTGELFF
>NA|16|TRBV5-8|TRBJ2-3|few
TGTGCCAGCAGCCTAATAACCCGATCCCTCACAGATACGCAGTATTTT
CASSLITRSLTDTQYF
>NA|12|TRBV27|TRBJ2-1|once
TGTGCCAGCAGCCCAAACCGGAGGGAGCAGTTCTTC
CASSPNRREQFF